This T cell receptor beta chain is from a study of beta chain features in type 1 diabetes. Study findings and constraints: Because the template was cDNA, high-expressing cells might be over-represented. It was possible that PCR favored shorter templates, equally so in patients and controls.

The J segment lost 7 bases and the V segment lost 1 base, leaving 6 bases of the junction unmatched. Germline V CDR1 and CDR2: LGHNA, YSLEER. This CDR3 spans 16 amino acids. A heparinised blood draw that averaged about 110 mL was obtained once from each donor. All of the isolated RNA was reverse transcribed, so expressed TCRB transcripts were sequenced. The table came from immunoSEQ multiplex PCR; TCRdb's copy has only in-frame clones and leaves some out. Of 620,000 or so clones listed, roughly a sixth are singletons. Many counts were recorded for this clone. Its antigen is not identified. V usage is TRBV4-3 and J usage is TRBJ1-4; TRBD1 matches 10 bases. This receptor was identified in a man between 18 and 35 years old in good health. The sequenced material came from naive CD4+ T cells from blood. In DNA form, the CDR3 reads TGCGCCAGCAGCCAAGGACGACAGGGGGCGCGTGAAAAACTGTTTTTT. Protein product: CASSQGRQGAREKLFF.